This TCR beta chain originates from a study of regulatory T cells in long-lasting Graves disease. This clonotype was counted only a few times. As for time point: newly diagnosed GD, antithyroid drugs for less than 3 months. PBMC-derived RNA was used for the TCR library. Per American Thyroid Association guidelines, Graves' disease was diagnosed. The patients included were those that came from an endocrinology department in Xi'an, China. Investigators prepared the TCR beta libraries by applying iRepertoire HTBI primers and Arm-PCR of CDR3 regions. TCRdb re-analysed the multiplex PCR reads in MiXCR, keeping a single row per CDR3 protein. The table records 450,000 to 600,000 distinct CDR3 sequences, less than 15% of them present only once. The CDR3 has 17 amino acids. V shed 7 bases and J 2 bases; nucleotides not matched to a gene: 8. Germline CDR1 is MNHNS and CDR2 is SASEGT. This sample also belongs to another study, concerning T cells in Graves' hyperthyroidism and ophthalmopathy. That source reports: Used for diagnoses were clinical symptoms, serum thyroxine and TRAb, thyroid ultrasound and orbital computed tomography. Within blood appeared most thyroid clonotypes that had expanded above 0.001.

The TCR was taken from a man aged 25-40 years with Graves disease. The gene calls are TRBV6-1 and TRBJ2-7, with 16 bases identical to TRBD2. The source material was peripheral blood mononuclear cells (PBMCs), sampled at new diagnosis, from a patient treated with antithyroid drugs. The CDR3 reads CASNQGLAGGPAYEQYF. In nucleotides, the CDR3 is TGTGCCAGCAACCAGGGACTAGCGGGAGGGCCTGCCTACGAGCAGTACTTC.